The TCR beta chain described here comes from a study of blood T cells in healthy people across ages. Regarding the study as a whole: The study found TCR beta diversity correlated strongly with naive T cell percentage.

A word on this clonotype: Its target is not known.

Primed by a sample-barcoded 5' primer and a J-beta primer mix, a second PCR proceeded for roughly 6 to 12 cycles. TCRdb re-called the 5' RACE reads with MiXCR, one entry per CDR3 protein. This table has 1.8 million or so distinct CDR3 sequences, about two fifths appearing once. The receptor's source is a human donor in good health. The sample was blood.

The CDR3 DNA sequence: TGTGCCAGCAGTTCCAACAGGGGATTCACTGAAGCTTTCTTT. Translation gives CASSSNRGFTEAFF. This chain joins TRBV6-5 and TRBJ1-1; 7 nucleotides agree with TRBD1. The V gene's germline CDR1 is MNHEY and CDR2 SVGAGI. The V segment lost 4 bases and the J segment 4 bases; nucleotides outside the gene matches: 6. This CDR3 spans 14 amino acids.